These T cell receptor beta chains were read from a single sample in a study of control samples from healthy donors and cancer patients. TCRdb's table, derived via immunoSEQ multiplex PCR, lists solely in-frame clones and lacks some. The data contain under 450,000 clones, about nine tenths of them singletons. Sequencing input: PBMCs. These receptor sequences come from a man aged 35 to 55 with head and neck cancer. Both conserved end residues are part of each CDR3. The order of the fields is V gene, CDR3 length, J gene, D gene, clone size, CDR3 DNA, CDR3 protein. D genes are given only for firm matches. Clone sizes are given selectively: once, few, many, or a class where the clone is expanded.

V: TRBV4-1
length: 13
J: TRBJ1-6
D: NA
size: few
DNA: TGCGCCAGCAGCCAAGATTCGCATTCACCCCTCCACTTT
CDR3: CASSQDSHSPLHF

V: TRBV6-6
length: 15
J: TRBJ2-1
D: NA
size: NA
DNA: TGTGCCGGTAGGGAGGCCGGGGCCGGGGACAATGAGCAGTTCTTC
CDR3: CAGREAGAGDNEQFF

V: TRBV30
length: 13
J: TRBJ2-5
D: NA
size: NA
DNA: TGTGCCTGGAACCCCAATACGGGGGAGACCCAGTACTTC
CDR3: CAWNPNTGETQYF

V: TRBV5-1
length: 15
J: TRBJ2-5
D: TRBD2
size: NA
DNA: TGCGCCAGCAGCCCCAGCGGGGGGGCCGTAGAGACCCAGTACTTC
CDR3: CASSPSGGAVETQYF

V: TRBV19
length: 13
J: TRBJ2-3
D: NA
size: NA
DNA: TGTGCCAGTACCTCCGGAGACACAGATACGCAGTATTTT
CDR3: CASTSGDTDTQYF

V: TRBV30
length: 15
J: TRBJ2-7
D: NA
size: NA
DNA: TGTGCCTGCCTACCAAACAGAGGGTCCACGTACGAGCAGTACTTC
CDR3: CACLPNRGSTYEQYF

V: TRBV6-5
length: 15
J: TRBJ2-7
D: NA
size: NA
DNA: TGTGCCAGCAGTCTCTATGAGGGCGGCTCCTACGAGCAGTACTTC
CDR3: CASSLYEGGSYEQYF

V: TRBV10-1
length: 12
J: TRBJ1-5
D: NA
size: many
DNA: TGCGCCAGCAGTGATCCAGGGCAGCCCCAGCATTTT
CDR3: CASSDPGQPQHF

V: TRBV6-5
length: 15
J: TRBJ1-4
D: NA
size: NA
DNA: TGTGCCAGCAGCCTTGAAAGGGGTTCAGATGAAAAACTGTTTTTT
CDR3: CASSLERGSDEKLFF

V: TRBV7-2
length: 14
J: TRBJ1-1
D: NA
size: NA
DNA: TGTGCCAGCAGCTCCCCCGAGGGGCGCACTGAAGCTTTCTTT
CDR3: CASSSPEGRTEAFF

V: TRBV24-1
length: 13
J: TRBJ1-1
D: NA
size: NA
DNA: TGTGCCACCAGTGAACGGCAGAACACTGAAGCTTTCTTT
CDR3: CATSERQNTEAFF

V: TRBV11-2
length: 13
J: TRBJ2-5
D: NA
size: NA
DNA: TGTGCCAGCAGCCTGGCCCCGACGGAGACCCAGTACTTC
CDR3: CASSLAPTETQYF

V: TRBV2
length: 14
J: TRBJ2-1
D: NA
size: NA
DNA: TGTGCCAGCAGTGTCCGGGACTCTCTCAATGAGCAGTTCTTC
CDR3: CASSVRDSLNEQFF

V: TRBV10-1
length: 15
J: TRBJ2-7
D: NA
size: once
DNA: TGCGCCAGCAGTGAGTCGAGGGATAGTTTAGACGAGCAGTACTTC
CDR3: CASSESRDSLDEQYF

V: TRBV24-1
length: 14
J: TRBJ2-7
D: NA
size: once
DNA: TGTGCCACCAGTGATGCTGGGGATAGTTACGAGCAGTACTTC
CDR3: CATSDAGDSYEQYF

V: TRBV6-5
length: 15
J: TRBJ1-1
D: NA
size: NA
DNA: TGTGCCAGCAGTTACTCGCCGGGTTCTCACACTGAAGCTTTCTTT
CDR3: CASSYSPGSHTEAFF

V: TRBV12-5
length: 17
J: TRBJ2-7
D: TRBD2
size: once
DNA: TGTGCTAGTGGTTCGGGTGCTGGGCGGGAGGGCCCGGACGAGCAGTACTTC
CDR3: CASGSGAGREGPDEQYF

V: TRBV19
length: 15
J: TRBJ1-2
D: NA
size: NA
DNA: TGTGCCAGTAAGGATTTGTACGTTGCTAACTATGGCTACACCTTC
CDR3: CASKDLYVANYGYTF

V: TRBV5-1
length: 16
J: TRBJ2-1
D: NA
size: NA
DNA: TGCGCCAGCAGCTTGGATGAGGGGGGCGGAGGGAATGAGCAGTTCTTC
CDR3: CASSLDEGGGGNEQFF

V: TRBV12-3/TRBV12-4
length: 12
J: TRBJ1-1
D: NA
size: NA
DNA: TGTGCCAGCAGTTTAGCGGTTACTGAAGCTTTCTTT
CDR3: CASSLAVTEAFF

V: TRBV4-1
length: 18
J: TRBJ1-1
D: NA
size: NA
DNA: TGCGCCAGCAGCCCTCCGGTGACGGGGGAACACCAGAACACTGAAGCTTTCTTT
CDR3: CASSPPVTGEHQNTEAFF

V: TRBV5-1
length: 14
J: TRBJ1-1
D: NA
size: NA
DNA: TGCGCCAGCAGCTTGGACGGGGTATGGACTGAAGCTTTCTTT
CDR3: CASSLDGVWTEAFF

V: TRBV27
length: 13
J: TRBJ1-1
D: NA
size: NA
DNA: TGTGCCAGCAGCCTCCAGGATTCTGGTGAAGCTTTCTTT
CDR3: CASSLQDSGEAFF

V: TRBV27
length: 14
J: TRBJ1-2
D: TRBD1
size: NA
DNA: TGTGCCAGCAGGCGCGGACAGGGGATCTATGGCTACACCTTC
CDR3: CASRRGQGIYGYTF

V: TRBV7-2
length: 13
J: TRBJ2-7
D: NA
size: NA
DNA: TGTGCCAGCAGCTTTGGCGGATCCTACGAGCAGTACTTC
CDR3: CASSFGGSYEQYF

V: TRBV27
length: 14
J: TRBJ2-5
D: NA
size: NA
DNA: TGTGCCAGCAGTTTCCGGGACAACCAAGAGACCCAGTACTTC
CDR3: CASSFRDNQETQYF

V: TRBV7-9
length: 13
J: TRBJ1-1
D: NA
size: NA
DNA: TGTGCCAGCAGCTTAGTTGCCATTACTGAAGCTTTCTTT
CDR3: CASSLVAITEAFF

V: TRBV11-2
length: 14
J: TRBJ1-3
D: NA
size: NA
DNA: TGTGCCAGCAGCCCGAACTCCGGGGGAAACACCATATATTTT
CDR3: CASSPNSGGNTIYF

V: TRBV13
length: 16
J: TRBJ2-3
D: TRBD1
size: NA
DNA: TGTGCCAGCAGCCTGACAGGGGGTGAAAGCACAGATACGCAGTATTTT
CDR3: CASSLTGGESTDTQYF

V: TRBV6-2/TRBV6-3
length: 20
J: TRBJ2-1
D: TRBD1
size: once
DNA: TGTGCCAGCAGTAGTGGGACAGGGGACCTAATACACAGCTCCTACAATGAGCAGTTCTTC
CDR3: CASSSGTGDLIHSSYNEQFF

V: TRBV5-6
length: 15
J: TRBJ2-3
D: NA
size: once
DNA: TGTGCCAGCAGCTTGCTTGGAGAGGAAGCAGATACGCAGTATTTT
CDR3: CASSLLGEEADTQYF

V: TRBV19
length: 15
J: TRBJ1-5
D: TRBD1
size: NA
DNA: TGTGCCAGTATGGGACAGACCCATGGCAATCAGCCCCAGCATTTT
CDR3: CASMGQTHGNQPQHF

V: TRBV7-8
length: 17
J: TRBJ2-3
D: TRBD2
size: NA
DNA: TGTGCCAGCAGCCGTTTCCGACTAGCGGGAGCGTCGGATACGCAGTATTTT
CDR3: CASSRFRLAGASDTQYF